The next 14 T cell receptor beta chains were all read from a single sample in a study of T-cell reconstitution after alpha-beta-depleted transplantation in children. Preparation of the TCRbeta library was carried out with unique molecular identifiers. TCRdb independently ran MiXCR on the PCR reads; one entry per CDR3 protein. This table has fewer than 550,000 distinct CDR3 sequences, approximately 10% appearing once. The material was PBMCs, mostly from graft donor cells, obtained 180 days after TCRalphabeta/CD19-depleted stem cell transplant. These TCRs come from a female patient aged 2-10 years who had a stem cell transplant for aplastic anemia, so the T cells may come from the graft donor.

This clonotype was picked up a small number of times. The rearrangement joins TRBV3-1 to TRBJ1-1; weak D call: TRBD1 (5 bases). Looked up from germline, CDR1 is LGHDT and CDR2 is YNNKEL (reference sequence). The CDR3 extends over 16 amino acids. The germline V and J ends were trimmed by 0 bases and 2 bases, with 13 bases remaining between them. The CDR3: CASSQEATGPNTEAFF. The CDR3 DNA sequence: TGTGCCAGCAGCCAAGAGGCCACGGGGCCCAACACTGAAGCTTTCTTT.

This clonotype was observed at least ten times. The V and J genes are TRBV5-1 and TRBJ1-6; 7 bases match TRBD1. This CDR3 region has 14 residues. J gave up 5 bases and V 4 bases, and 3 bases lay outside the gene matches. The germline V gene has CDR1 SGHRS and CDR2 YFSETQ. This CDR3 is CASSRDRHNSPLHF. The CDR3 nucleotides read TGCGCCAGCAGCCGGGACAGACATAATTCACCCCTCCACTTT.

The rearrangement links TRBV25-1 to TRBJ2-5; 7 bases fit TRBD1. V lost 3 bases and J lost 6; bases outside the gene matches: 7. The germline CDR1 and CDR2 sequences are MGHDK and SYGVNS. This CDR3 is built from 14 residues. The CDR3 protein is CASSEGTAQKTQYF. The CDR3 region has the DNA TGTGCCAGCAGTGAGGGGACAGCACAGAAGACCCAGTACTTC.

This clonotype was picked up a small number of times. This sequence joins TRBV12-3 or TRBV12-4 and TRBJ1-4, with 8 bases lining up with TRBD1. V trimming: 5 bases; J trimming: 10 bases; junction bases outside the gene matches: 9. CDR3 size: 14 residues. Here the CDR3 DNA reads TGTGCCAGCAGTCCAGACCGGGACAGGTTAAAACTGTTTTTT. It translates to CASSPDRDRLKLFF.

Only a few counts were recorded for this clonotype. The rearrangement joins TRBV20-1 to TRBJ2-3; TRBD1 matches 10 bases. Germline V gene lookup returns CDR1 DFQATT and CDR2 SNEGSKA (reference sequence). The ends lost 3 bases at V and 3 bases at J; junction bases unmatched: 3. The CDR3 contains 14 residues. The CDR3 DNA follows: TGCAGTGCTAGCTGGGACAGGGGAACAGATACGCAGTATTTT. Translating it yields CSASWDRGTDTQYF.

This clonotype has just a few counts. The chain uses TRBV18 and TRBJ1-1; D is perhaps TRBD1 (5 bases). V lost 0 bases and J 0 bases, leaving 14 bases between the germline ends. Per germline, CDR1 KGHSH and CDR2 LQKENI. This CDR3 is 17 amino acids long. The CDR3 bases are TGTGCCAGCTCACCACCGGTAGTGGCAGGGATGAACACTGAAGCTTTCTTT. The encoded protein is CASSPPVVAGMNTEAFF.

The table lists this clonotype with many counts. The chain combines TRBV5-1 with TRBJ1-2, with TRBD1 identical over 9 bases. This CDR3 region has 16 residues. Germline values: CDR1 SGHRS, CDR2 YFSETQ. J gave up 2 bases and V 6 bases, and 11 bases lay outside the gene matches. This chain's CDR3 is CASKGTGTSDNYGYTF. The CDR3 DNA reads as TGCGCCAGCAAGGGGACAGGGACCTCCGACAACTATGGCTACACCTTC.

This clonotype was seen repeatedly, ten times or more. The rearrangement joins TRBV12-3 or TRBV12-4 to TRBJ2-5; no definite D call. The CDR3 spans 13 residues. V lost 8 bases to trimming and J lost 4 bases, with 14 bases between them. The CDR3 DNA is TGTGCCAGCGCTGGGTTGATCAGAGAGACCCAGTACTTC. As protein: CASAGLIRETQYF.

The chain links TRBV6-6 to TRBJ2-1; D not certain. The CDR3 has 12 amino acids. Per germline, CDR1 MNHNY and CDR2 SVGAGI (reference sequence). The V end lost 7 bases, the J end lost 9 bases, and 13 bases lay between the germline ends. The CDR3 coding sequence is TGTGCCAGCATAGGCTCGCGGTTTGAGCAGTTCTTC. Amino acids: CASIGSRFEQFF.

This chain links TRBV10-3 with TRBJ2-7; 8 bases line up with TRBD1. Germline CDR1 ENHRY, CDR2 SYGVKD. The CDR3 runs 15 residues. The J segment lost 4 bases and the V segment lost 1 base, leaving 6 bases of the junction unmatched. CDR3 nucleotide sequence: TGTGCCATCAGTGAGTGGGGCCAGGGGGCGTACGAGCAGTACTTC. Translated: CAISEWGQGAYEQYF.

On this clonotype: Compared with germline, one end of the junction differs, possibly owing to a read error. V usage is TRBV28 and J usage is TRBJ2-7; 10 positions match TRBD1. Germline CDR1 reads MDHEN; CDR2 reads SYDVKM. CDR3 length: 15 amino acids. The DNA for the CDR3 is TGTGCCAGCGGGGGACAGGGGACTTTCTCCCACGAGCAGTACTTC. Its translation is CASGGQGTFSHEQYF.

The CDR3 nucleotides are TGTGCCAGCAGTTGGGGCAGCATAGCCTACAATGAGCAGTTCTTC. This translates into CASSWGSIAYNEQFF. The V gene is TRBV27, the J gene TRBJ2-1; tentative D call: TRBD1 (5 bases). This CDR3 has 15 residues. The germline CDR1 and CDR2 sequences are MNHEY and SMNVEV (reference sequence). The V end lost 4 bases, the J end lost 2 bases, and 12 bases lay between the germline ends.

This clonotype came up a few times. This rearrangement joins TRBV7-2 to TRBJ2-7; D is ambiguous. Between the trimmed V and J ends, which lost 2 bases and 5 bases, there was a span of 10 bases. CDR1 is SGHTA, CDR2 FQGNSA, per germline. This CDR3 comprises 13 residues. The CDR3 DNA is TGTGCCAGCAGCTTATCGGGTTCCGACGAGCAGTACGTC. Translating it yields CASSLSGSDEQYV.

This clonotype has ten or more counts. The chain employs TRBV12-3 or TRBV12-4 and TRBJ1-1; D not resolved. With 2 bases removed from V and 11 bases from J, the gap between germline ends came to 9 bases. The CDR3 extends over 11 amino acids. The DNA of the CDR3 is TGTGCCAGCAGTTTATCGCGTGACGCTTTCTTT. Amino acid sequence: CASSLSRDAFF.